Below, 3 T cell receptor beta chains from the same sample are listed, as sequenced in a study of blood T cell repertoires in COVID-19. TCRdb keeps only in-frame clones here, not all; method: immunoSEQ multiplex PCR. The sample carries about 160,000 clones, 75% to 90% recorded once. What was sequenced was PBMCs or T cells enriched from blood (not recorded which). Every receptor here comes from a woman aged 35 to 49 who had been exposed to COVID-19.

This chain joins TRBV5-1 and TRBJ2-5, with D perhaps matching TRBD2 (7 bases). This CDR3 is 15 amino acids long. Germline CDR1 is SGHRS and CDR2 is YFSETQ. Trimming cost V 1 base and J 4 bases, with 14 bases left between them. CDR3 DNA: TGCGCCAGCAGCTTGATGACGGGGGGCCGAGAGACCCAGTACTTC. This codes for CASSLMTGGRETQYF.

V usage is TRBV27 and J usage is TRBJ1-4, with no clear D. The V gene lost 6 bases and the J gene lost 5 bases, with 13 bases spanning the gap. There are 14 residues in the CDR3. Germline CDR1 is MNHEY and CDR2 is SMNVEV (reference sequence). CDR3 loop: CASSRGRWNEKLFF. In nucleotides, the CDR3 is TGTGCCAGCAGCCGCGGGCGGTGGAATGAAAAACTGTTTTTT.

The chain carries TRBV5-1 and TRBJ2-1; D gene ambiguous. Germline V gives CDR1 SGHRS, CDR2 YFSETQ. The CDR3 covers 17 residues. V gave up 5 bases and J gave up 7 bases, with 25 bases separating them. The CDR3 bases are TGCGCCAGCAGGCTCGTTTCCTCCGGGTCCCTAGGAAATGAGCAGTTCTTC. It encodes CASRLVSSGSLGNEQFF.